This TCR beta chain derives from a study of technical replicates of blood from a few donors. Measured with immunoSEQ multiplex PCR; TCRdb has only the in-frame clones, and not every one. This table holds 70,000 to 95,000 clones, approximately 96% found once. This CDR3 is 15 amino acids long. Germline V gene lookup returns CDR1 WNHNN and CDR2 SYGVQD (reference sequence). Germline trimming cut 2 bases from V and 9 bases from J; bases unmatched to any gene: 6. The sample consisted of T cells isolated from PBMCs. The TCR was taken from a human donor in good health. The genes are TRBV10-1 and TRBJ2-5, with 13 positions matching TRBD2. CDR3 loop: CASSEGLAGAGSQYF. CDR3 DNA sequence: TGCGCCAGCAGTGAGGGACTAGCGGGGGCCGGGTCCCAGTACTTC.